The next 30 T cell receptor beta chains were all read from a single sample in a study of long-term antiretroviral therapy in people with HIV (dated by TCRdb to 2021 to 2024). The immunoSEQ hsTCRB v3.0 assay was used at survey level resolution to sequence the TRB variable region. The table comes from immuneACCESS by way of TCRdb, which keeps in-frame sequences with V and J called. Part of the clones is missing from these tables; in studies checked, under half for an unresolved V gene and the rest for unknown reasons. The sample table holds about 20,000 clones, of which 80% were seen once. Of the sample, over 8.5% falls within the top ten clones. The material sequenced was unsorted PBMCs, taken 0.2 years after starting antiretroviral therapy. The receptors here all came from a woman between 40 and 55 years old with HIV.

The rearrangement joins TRBV25-1 to TRBJ1-2, with a tentative D call TRBD1 (6 bases). CDR1 MGHDK and CDR2 SYGVNS come from the germline V gene. The ends were cut back, 5 bases at V and 6 bases at J, with 19 bases in the middle. This CDR3 spans 15 amino acids. CDR3 protein: CASSIYAGEGNGYTF. The CDR3 bases are TGTGCCAGCAGTATTTACGCAGGGGAGGGAAATGGCTACACCTTC.

The chain employs TRBV6-6 and TRBJ2-2, with 7 bases that match TRBD2. V lost 3 bases to trimming and J lost 5 bases; unmatched junction nucleotides: 6. The CDR3 extends over 15 amino acids. CDR1 and CDR2 from the germline V gene are MNHNY and SVGAGI (reference sequence). CDR3: CASSYGGRETGELFF. As DNA, the CDR3 is TGTGCCAGCAGTTATGGCGGGAGAGAGACCGGGGAGCTGTTTTTT.

The chain recombines TRBV5-3 with TRBJ2-5; the D gene could be TRBD1 or TRBD2 (5 bases each). TRBV5-3 is given ORF status, its function remaining uncertain. The CDR3 spans 13 residues. V was shortened by 4 bases and J by 2 bases, with 9 bases between the two germline ends. DNA of the CDR3: TGTGCCAGAAGCGGGACGGAGCAAGAGACCCAGTACTTC. This sequence encodes CARSGTEQETQYF.

CDR3 sequence (DNA): TGTGCCAGCAGCTTACGAGGGGCAGGGGGATGGAACACTGAAGCTTTCTTT. As protein: CASSLRGAGGWNTEAFF. The chain joins TRBV5-6 to TRBJ1-1; the match to TRBD1 covers 7 bases. The germline V gene has CDR1 SGHDT and CDR2 YYEEEE. V trimming: 2 bases; J trimming: 1 base; junction bases outside the gene matches: 11. The CDR3 consists of 17 residues.

The CDR3 reads CASSLYSREAFF. CDR3 DNA sequence: TGTGCCAGCAGCTTATACAGCCGGGAAGCTTTCTTT. The gene calls are TRBV7-8 and TRBJ1-1; D not resolved. With 2 bases removed from V and 8 bases from J, the gap between germline ends came to 9 bases. This CDR3 contains 12 residues. The germline gives CDR1 SGHVS, CDR2 FQNEAQ.

The rearrangement links TRBV9 to TRBJ1-1; the D is unclear. Trimming took off 4 bases at V and 4 bases at J, with 14 bases between the two ends. Germline V gene lookup returns CDR1 SGDLS and CDR2 YYNGEE. The CDR3 has 14 residues. The CDR3 nucleotides are TGTGCCAGCAGCTTAGCTGTGCTGGGCACTGAAGCTTTCTTT. It translates to CASSLAVLGTEAFF.

The chain is built from TRBV27 and TRBJ2-7; the D is unclear. This CDR3 contains 14 residues. The germline V gene encodes CDR1 MNHEY and CDR2 SMNVEV (reference sequence). V lost 3 bases to trimming and J lost 1 base, with 10 bases between them. The CDR3 reads CASSFFGVSYEQYF. The CDR3, as DNA: TGTGCCAGCAGTTTCTTTGGCGTATCCTACGAGCAGTACTTC.

This chain uses TRBV7-9 with TRBJ1-2; no clear D. The CDR3 is made up of 12 amino acids. With 5 bases removed from V and 4 bases from J, the gap between germline ends came to 8 bases. The germline V gene has CDR1 SEHNR and CDR2 FQNEAQ (reference sequence). The CDR3 loop reads CASSADFYGYTF. CDR3 nucleotides: TGTGCCAGCAGCGCTGACTTCTATGGCTACACCTTC.

V usage is TRBV19 and J usage is TRBJ1-1; D remains ambiguous. Germline loops: CDR1 LNHDA, CDR2 SQIVND (reference sequence). The length of the CDR3 is 13 residues. V lost 3 bases and J lost 0, with 5 bases in between. CDR3 protein: CASSMPMNTEAFF. The CDR3 nucleotides are TGTGCCAGTAGTATGCCCATGAACACTGAAGCTTTCTTT.

The chain uses TRBV6-6 and TRBJ1-1; 8 nucleotides line up with TRBD1. Germline V lookup: CDR1 MNHNY, CDR2 SVGAGI (reference sequence). The CDR3 is 14 amino acids. The junction had 4 bases not matched to a gene; V was cut back by 6 bases and J by 1 base. CDR3 coding DNA: TGTGCCAGCAGACCCGGGACAGGGAACACTGAAGCTTTCTTT. Residues: CASRPGTGNTEAFF.

The V gene is TRBV4-3, the J gene TRBJ1-5, with D unclear. This CDR3 contains 15 residues. Trimming pared 0 bases from V and 5 bases from J, leaving 11 bases between. Germline V lookup: CDR1 LGHNA, CDR2 YSLEER. The CDR3 coding sequence is TGCGCCAGCAGCCAAGATGGCACAGACGATCAGCCCCAGCATTTT. Protein: CASSQDGTDDQPQHF.

CDR3 bases: TGTGCCAGCAGCTTCACCCTAGCGGGGGGGTACCAAGAGACCCAGTACTTC. Translating gives CASSFTLAGGYQETQYF. The chain links TRBV7-9 to TRBJ2-5, with 12 bases fitting TRBD2. The germline gives CDR1 SEHNR, CDR2 FQNEAQ (reference sequence). The CDR3 consists of 17 residues. V shed 3 bases and J 0 bases; nucleotides not matched to a gene: 5.

The chain uses TRBV5-3 and TRBJ1-2; no clear D. TRBV5-3 is an ORF, and what it does is uncertain. The CDR3 contains 15 residues. V lost 1 base and J lost 4, with 14 bases in between. CDR3 nucleotide sequence: TGTGCCAGAAGCTTGTGGGTAGGAGGTCCCTATGGCTACACCTTC. Translated, it gives CARSLWVGGPYGYTF.

This chain connects TRBV5-1 to TRBJ1-3; TRBD1 aligns across 7 bases. V trimming: 3 bases; J trimming: 0 bases; junction bases outside the gene matches: 6. The CDR3 runs to 16 residues. Germline assignment: CDR1 SGHRS and CDR2 YFSETQ. CDR3 in DNA: TGCGCCAGCAGCTCGGGACAGTTTAGCTCTGGAAACACCATATATTTT. It translates to CASSSGQFSSGNTIYF.

In this sample, this clone is medium-sized. V is TRBV2 and J is TRBJ1-1; 9 bases line up with TRBD1. CDR3 length equals 12 residues. V gave up 8 bases and J gave up 5 bases; unmatched junction bases: 3. Germline V gene sequence: CDR1 SNHLY, CDR2 FYNNEI. CDR3 bases: TGTGCCAGCCTGGACAGGGGTACTGAAGCTTTCTTT. This translates into CASLDRGTEAFF.

The V gene is TRBV19, the J gene TRBJ1-1; D ambiguous. This CDR3 has 14 amino acids. The ends were cut back, 4 bases at V and 3 bases at J, with 12 bases in the middle. The V gene's germline CDR1 is LNHDA and CDR2 SQIVND (reference sequence). This chain's CDR3 is CASSTYSQDTEAFF. The CDR3 DNA is TGTGCCAGTAGTACATACAGCCAAGACACTGAAGCTTTCTTT.

The chain employs TRBV5-6 and TRBJ1-4; D unclear. The CDR3 contains 15 residues. Germline V gene lookup returns CDR1 SGHDT and CDR2 YYEEEE. V was pared by 0 bases and J by 4 bases, with 10 bases between. The DNA of the CDR3 is TGTGCCAGCAGCTTGGACATCGATTATAATGAAAAACTGTTTTTT. Its protein product is CASSLDIDYNEKLFF.

The chain has TRBV6-5 and TRBJ2-3, with 8 nucleotides matching TRBD2. The V segment lost 0 bases and the J segment 2 bases; nucleotides outside the gene matches: 4. The CDR3 contains 16 residues. Germline assignment: CDR1 MNHEY and CDR2 SVGAGI. The CDR3 loop reads CASSYSISGTTDTQYF. In DNA, the CDR3 is TGTGCCAGCAGTTACTCGATTAGCGGGACCACAGATACGCAGTATTTT.

This clone was found a few times. The rearrangement links TRBV14 to TRBJ2-3; the match to TRBD2 covers 8 bases. The CDR3 spans 17 residues. CDR1 is SGHDN, CDR2 FVKESK, per germline. Trimming at V came to 5 bases and at J to 0 bases, leaving 10 bases not matched to a gene. In DNA form, the CDR3 reads TGTGCCAGCAGCTCTAAAAGTACTAGCGGTAGCACAGATACGCAGTATTTT. Its translation: CASSSKSTSGSTDTQYF.

The V gene is TRBV7-2, the J gene TRBJ1-1; D remains ambiguous. This CDR3 comprises 14 residues. The germline V and J ends were trimmed by 1 base and 5 bases, with 11 bases remaining between them. Germline CDR1 is SGHTA and CDR2 is FQGNSA. In DNA form, the CDR3 reads TGTGCCAGCAGCTTAGAAGGGTGGTTAACTGAAGCTTTCTTT. Translation gives CASSLEGWLTEAFF. The full variable domain, rest sourced from reference TRBV7-2 and TRBJ1-1, is GAGVSQSPSNKVTEKGKDVELRCDPISGHTALYWYRQSLGQGLEFLIYFQGNSAPDKSGLPSDRFSAERTGGSVSTLTIQRTQQEDSAVYLCASSLEGWLTEAFFGQGTRLTVV.

The chain carries TRBV5-3 and TRBJ1-2; D unresolved. TRBV5-3 is an ORF; its function is uncertain. Trimming took off 1 base at V and 4 bases at J, with 11 bases between the two ends. The CDR3 covers 14 residues. The CDR3 region is CARSLFWQVYGYTF. The CDR3 DNA follows: TGTGCCAGAAGCTTGTTTTGGCAGGTCTATGGCTACACCTTC.

This clone is judged medium-sized. The chain carries TRBV11-2 and TRBJ1-6; D call uncertain. The CDR3 totals 16 residues. CDR1 and CDR2 (germline): SGHAT, FQNNGV. V was shortened by 2 bases and J by 6 bases, with 14 bases between the two germline ends. The CDR3 loop reads CASSLLLRVFNSPLHF. The CDR3 DNA reads as TGTGCCAGCAGCTTATTATTGCGGGTTTTTAATTCACCCCTCCACTTT.

The rearrangement joins TRBV10-3 to TRBJ2-2; 10 bases fit TRBD2. Trimming took 2 bases from V and 5 from J; bases not matched to a gene: 5. There are 16 residues in the CDR3. CDR1 is ENHRY and CDR2 is SYGVKD in the germline V gene. CDR3 coding DNA: TGTGCCATCAGTGAGACTCTAGCGGGGGCGACCGGGGAGCTGTTTTTT. Translated: CAISETLAGATGELFF.

The rearrangement uses TRBV5-1 and TRBJ2-1, with D hard to call. Germline loops: CDR1 SGHRS, CDR2 YFSETQ. The CDR3 consists of 14 residues. Trimming pared 8 bases from V and 6 bases from J, leaving 18 bases between. In DNA, the CDR3 is TGCGCCAGTGCCTATCTCCTTGCGGCCAATGAGCAGTTCTTC. Translation gives CASAYLLAANEQFF.

This chain joins TRBV6-5 and TRBJ2-7; D is ambiguous. Per the germline V gene, CDR1 is MNHEY and CDR2 is SVGAGI. CDR3 length equals 14 residues. Trimming took 5 bases from V and 2 from J, leaving 13 bases between them. The CDR3 loop reads CASSPTGITYEQYF. The CDR3 coding sequence is TGTGCCAGCAGTCCGACTGGGATTACCTACGAGCAGTACTTC.

The rearrangement joins TRBV5-1 to TRBJ1-1; tentative D call: TRBD1 (5 bases). Germline CDR1 and CDR2: SGHRS and YFSETQ. Deletions cut 1 base from V and 5 bases from J, with 12 bases between. This CDR3 is 14 amino acids long. The CDR3 DNA follows: TGCGCCAGCAGCTTGTCGGGCAGGACAACTGAAGCTTTCTTT. It specifies CASSLSGRTTEAFF. The whole variable domain, filled in from reference TRBV5-1 and TRBJ1-1, reads KAGVTQTPRYLIKTRGQQVTLSCSPISGHRSVSWYQQTPGQGLQFLFEYFSETQRNKGNFPGRFSGRQFSNSRSEMNVSTLELGDSALYLCASSLSGRTTEAFFGQGTRLTVV.

The J gene is TRBJ2-3, the V gene TRBV5-1, with D unclear. Germline values: CDR1 SGHRS, CDR2 YFSETQ. V lost 3 bases to trimming and J lost 2 bases, with 13 bases between them. The CDR3 spans 15 residues. The CDR3, as DNA: TGCGCCAGCAGCTCTCTGACTGGGAACACAGATACGCAGTATTTT. This gives the protein CASSSLTGNTDTQYF.

The chain combines TRBV6-1 with TRBJ1-5; no firm D call. CDR1 is MNHNS and CDR2 is SASEGT in the germline V gene. Trimming pared 7 bases from V and 9 bases from J, leaving 16 bases between. The CDR3 extends over 13 amino acids. Here the CDR3 reads CASNPEGWGPQHF. CDR3 DNA sequence: TGTGCCAGCAACCCAGAGGGATGGGGGCCCCAGCATTTT.

The rearrangement uses TRBV5-5 and TRBJ2-7; 8 nucleotides line up with TRBD1. V trimming: 1 base; J trimming: 2 bases; junction bases outside the gene matches: 2. CDR1 is SGHKS and CDR2 is YYEKEE in the germline V gene (reference sequence). This CDR3 spans 14 amino acids. The CDR3 sequence: CASSLLTGAYEQYF. As DNA, the CDR3 is TGTGCCAGCAGCTTGTTGACAGGGGCCTACGAGCAGTACTTC. The whole variable domain, filled in from reference TRBV5-5 and TRBJ2-7, reads DAGVTQSPTHLIKTRGQQVTLRCSPISGHKSVSWYQQVLGQGPQFIFQYYEKEERGRGNFPDRFSARQFPNYSSELNVNALLLGDSALYLCASSLLTGAYEQYFGPGTRLTVT.

The chain couples TRBV5-1 to TRBJ2-3; D possibly corresponds to TRBD2 (5 bases). In germline, CDR1 is SGHRS, CDR2 YFSETQ. Trimming left V 0 bases short and J 3 bases short, with 11 bases between. CDR3 size: 15 residues. CDR3 residues: CASSLGLAKTDTQYF. In nucleotides, the CDR3 is TGCGCCAGCAGCTTGGGGCTAGCCAAGACAGATACGCAGTATTTT.